The next 24 T cell receptor beta chains were all read from a single sample in a study of T-cell reconstitution after alpha-beta-depleted transplantation in children. Unique molecular identifiers were used to barcode this TCRbeta library. Using its own MiXCR run on the PCR reads, TCRdb lists one record per CDR3 protein. Among under 400,000 distinct CDR3 sequences listed, around 25% were seen once. Sequenced here: PBMCs, mostly from graft donor cells, sampled 180 days after TCRalphabeta/CD19-depleted stem cell transplant. These receptors were taken from a male patient younger than 18 who had a stem cell transplant for acute lymphoblastic leukemia, so the T cells may come from the graft donor.

The V call is TRBV11-2, the J call TRBJ2-2; D might be TRBD1 (6 bases). This CDR3 contains 20 residues. The germline V gene has CDR1 SGHAT and CDR2 FQNNGV. The V gene lost 3 bases and the J gene lost 2 bases, with 25 bases spanning the gap. The CDR3 bases are TGTGCCAGCAGCTTCGAAAGTGGGCAGGGGTATAGCCTTAACACCGGGGAGCTGTTTTTT. Translated, it gives CASSFESGQGYSLNTGELFF.

This clonotype was seen only once. The V gene is TRBV20-1, the J gene TRBJ2-7; 7 bases are shared with TRBD2. CDR3 length: 15 residues. Germline-derived CDR1 and CDR2 are DFQATT and SNEGSKA (reference sequence). J was trimmed by 3 bases and V by 2 bases; bases with no gene match: 10. CDR3 bases: TGCAGTGCTAGACTTCCCGTGACTAGCCACTACGAGCAGTACTTC. Protein product: CSARLPVTSHYEQYF.

In this sample, this clonotype turned up many times. The V call is TRBV12-3 or TRBV12-4, the J call TRBJ2-2; D may be TRBD2 (6 bases). The CDR3 consists of 14 residues. With 6 bases removed from V and 5 bases from J, the gap between germline ends came to 13 bases. Here the CDR3 DNA reads TGTGCCAGCAGGGGACTTTCGAGGACCGGGGAGCTGTTTTTT. Its protein product is CASRGLSRTGELFF.

This clonotype was counted between two and nine times. The chain has TRBV5-1 and TRBJ2-7; 14 positions agree with TRBD2. The germline V gene has CDR1 SGHRS and CDR2 YFSETQ. The CDR3 is 15 residues long. V was pared by 4 bases and J by 6 bases, with 6 bases of the junction left unmatched. Here the CDR3 DNA reads TGCGCCAGCAGCGCGGGACTAGCGGGAGTTGGCGAGCAGTACTTC. Translating it yields CASSAGLAGVGEQYF.

This clonotype was observed a handful of times. V gene TRBV12-3 or TRBV12-4 combines with J gene TRBJ2-5; no clear D gene. This CDR3 is 14 amino acids long. Trimming removed 7 bases from V and 5 bases from J, with 17 bases in between. CDR3 coding DNA: TGTGCCAGCAACCCCCACGTAGGGTGGGAGACCCAGTACTTC. This sequence encodes CASNPHVGWETQYF.

This clonotype has more than one count but fewer than ten. The V and J genes are TRBV2 and TRBJ2-5; D possibly corresponds to TRBD2 (6 bases). This CDR3 spans 15 amino acids. Germline CDR1 is SNHLY and CDR2 is FYNNEI. Between the trimmed V and J ends, which lost 3 bases and 5 bases, there was a span of 16 bases. CDR3 amino acids: CASSDQGGVAETQYF. DNA for the CDR3: TGTGCCAGCAGTGATCAGGGAGGAGTGGCGGAGACCCAGTACTTC.

This chain joins TRBV20-1 and TRBJ2-7; D is undetermined. Germline V lookup: CDR1 DFQATT, CDR2 SNEGSKA (reference sequence). This CDR3 is 13 amino acids long. V was pared by 1 base and J by 2 bases, with 9 bases between. CDR3 protein: CSARGRAAYEQYF. The CDR3 region has the DNA TGCAGTGCTAGAGGAAGAGCTGCCTACGAGCAGTACTTC.

This chain joins TRBV6-5 and TRBJ1-1, with a tentative D call TRBD1 (5 bases). Germline V gene lookup returns CDR1 MNHEY and CDR2 SVGAGI. With 4 bases removed from V and 6 bases from J, the gap between germline ends came to 9 bases. CDR3 length equals 12 residues. DNA for the CDR3: TGTGCCAGCAGTTCAACAGGTCCTGAAGCTTTCTTT. This codes for CASSSTGPEAFF.

This clonotype was counted a few times. The gene calls are TRBV5-1 and TRBJ1-2; 8 nucleotides align to TRBD1. The CDR3 has 17 amino acids. The ends lost 3 bases at V and 5 bases at J; junction bases unmatched: 15. Germline loops: CDR1 SGHRS, CDR2 YFSETQ. The CDR3 is CASSSYTRTGPHYGYTF. DNA of the CDR3: TGCGCCAGCAGCTCCTACACCCGGACAGGGCCCCATTATGGCTACACCTTC. The complete variable domain, with remaining parts taken from reference TRBV5-1 and TRBJ1-2, reads KAGVTQTPRYLIKTRGQQVTLSCSPISGHRSVSWYQQTPGQGLQFLFEYFSETQRNKGNFPGRFSGRQFSNSRSEMNVSTLELGDSALYLCASSSYTRTGPHYGYTFGSGTRLTVV.

The chain joins TRBV20-1 to TRBJ2-1; D is ambiguous. V lost 3 bases and J 0 bases, leaving 9 bases between the germline ends. CDR3 length: 14 residues. CDR1 DFQATT and CDR2 SNEGSKA come from the germline V gene (reference sequence). The CDR3: CSASWPSSYNEQFF. The CDR3 nucleotides read TGCAGTGCTAGTTGGCCGAGCTCCTACAATGAGCAGTTCTTC.

This clonotype was found a few times. The chain couples TRBV10-2 to TRBJ1-6; D call uncertain. This CDR3 spans 16 amino acids. Deletions cut 8 bases from V and 0 bases from J, with 14 bases between. The germline CDR1 and CDR2 sequences are WSHSY and SAAADI. The chain's CDR3 is CASRNRPSSYNSPLHF. The CDR3 region has the DNA TGCGCCAGCCGGAACAGACCGAGCTCCTATAATTCACCCCTCCACTTT.

The CDR3 loop is CASSARDSQETQYF. The CDR3 region has the DNA TGTGCCAGCAGCGCCAGGGACAGCCAAGAGACCCAGTACTTC. The gene calls are TRBV3-1 and TRBJ2-5, with 7 positions matching TRBD1. Trimming took 5 bases from V and 1 from J; bases not matched to a gene: 4. This CDR3 is 14 amino acids long. Germline assignment: CDR1 LGHDT and CDR2 YNNKEL (reference sequence).

This CDR3 is CASSTDRGQETQYF. For the CDR3, the DNA is TGTGCCAGCAGTACCGACAGGGGCCAAGAGACCCAGTACTTC. This chain links TRBV2 with TRBJ2-5; TRBD1 agrees at 8 bases. Trimming at V came to 5 bases and at J to 1 base, leaving 3 bases not matched to a gene. The length of the CDR3 is 14 residues. The V gene's germline CDR1 is SNHLY and CDR2 FYNNEI.

V and J are TRBV29-1 and TRBJ2-1; 13 bases align to TRBD2. The CDR3 has 17 amino acids. The germline CDR1 and CDR2 sequences are SQVTM and ANQGSEA. The J segment lost 2 bases and the V segment lost 4 bases, leaving 8 bases of the junction unmatched. The chain's CDR3 is CSVGGLAGPGAYNEQFF. In nucleotides, the CDR3 is TGCAGCGTTGGGGGACTAGCGGGACCGGGGGCCTACAATGAGCAGTTCTTC.

This clonotype was seen once. The chain uses TRBV12-3 or TRBV12-4 and TRBJ2-2; no clear D. The CDR3 runs to 15 residues. The ends were cut back, 0 bases at V and 9 bases at J, with 14 bases in the middle. CDR3 protein: CASSLAPTRARELFF. The DNA for the CDR3 is TGTGCCAGCAGTTTAGCGCCCACCCGAGCCAGGGAGCTGTTTTTT.

This clonotype has more than one count but fewer than ten. V and J are TRBV20-1 and TRBJ1-5, with D uncertain. V was trimmed by 6 bases and J by 1 base, leaving 19 bases between them. This CDR3 is built from 16 residues. Germline V gene sequence: CDR1 DFQATT, CDR2 SNEGSKA (reference sequence). The CDR3 region is CSAASLGRASNQPQHF. In DNA, the CDR3 is TGCAGTGCCGCCTCCCTAGGGCGGGCAAGCAATCAGCCCCAGCATTTT.

The chain uses TRBV24-1 and TRBJ2-1; 11 nucleotides agree with TRBD2. Looked up from germline, CDR1 is KGHDR and CDR2 is SFDVKD. V lost 3 bases and J lost 7; bases outside the gene matches: 7. This CDR3 has 16 residues. CDR3 region: CATSDLAGGPQNEQFF. As DNA, the CDR3 is TGTGCCACCAGTGATCTAGCGGGAGGTCCCCAGAATGAGCAGTTCTTC.

This chain joins TRBV19 and TRBJ2-1; D not certain. CDR1 and CDR2 from the germline V gene are LNHDA and SQIVND (reference sequence). The CDR3 sequence is 17 residues long. Trimming took 3 bases from V and 0 from J, leaving 15 bases between them. DNA for the CDR3: TGTGCCAGTAGTATGCGTGGAATCCCCATCTCCTACAATGAGCAGTTCTTC. Its translation: CASSMRGIPISYNEQFF.

The genes are TRBV14 and TRBJ2-6; 7 nucleotides line up with TRBD2. This CDR3 has 13 amino acids. After removal of 4 bases from V and 9 bases from J, the junction contained 3 bases not matched to a gene. Germline V CDR1 and CDR2: SGHDN, FVKESK. This CDR3 is CASSRTRVNVLTF. The CDR3, as DNA: TGTGCCAGCAGCCGGACTAGGGTCAACGTCCTGACTTTC.

The chain recombines TRBV7-6 with TRBJ2-1; possible D gene TRBD1, 7 bases. Per the germline V gene, CDR1 is SGHVS and CDR2 is FNYEAQ. CDR3 length: 16 residues. Trimming pared 2 bases from V and 4 bases from J, leaving 15 bases between. The CDR3, as DNA: TGTGCCAGCAGCTTAACAGGGGTAGCGGCTTACAATGAGCAGTTCTTC. Its protein is CASSLTGVAAYNEQFF.

This clonotype has a handful of counts. The J gene is TRBJ1-2, the V gene TRBV5-1; TRBD1 might be the D (6 bases). The CDR3 runs to 13 residues. CDR1 SGHRS and CDR2 YFSETQ come from the germline V gene. V lost 0 bases and J lost 8, with 11 bases in between. The CDR3 reads CASSLDSRGGYTF. DNA of the CDR3: TGCGCCAGCAGCTTGGACTCAAGGGGGGGCTACACCTTC. Variable domain in full (rest from reference TRBV5-1 and TRBJ1-2): KAGVTQTPRYLIKTRGQQVTLSCSPISGHRSVSWYQQTPGQGLQFLFEYFSETQRNKGNFPGRFSGRQFSNSRSEMNVSTLELGDSALYLCASSLDSRGGYTFGSGTRLTVV.

The J gene is TRBJ2-4, the V gene TRBV20-1; D unclear. Trimming pared 7 bases from V and 6 bases from J, leaving 7 bases between. This CDR3 is 10 amino acids long. Per germline, CDR1 DFQATT and CDR2 SNEGSKA (reference sequence). Here the CDR3 reads CSVWGNIQYF. CDR3 nucleotides: TGCAGTGTTTGGGGAAACATTCAGTACTTC.

The V call is TRBV5-1, the J call TRBJ2-2; 7 bases map to TRBD2. The CDR3 covers 15 residues. With V trimmed by 6 bases and J by 2 bases, 7 bases remained unmatched. Per germline, CDR1 SGHRS and CDR2 YFSETQ. CDR3 bases: TGCGCCAGCAATAGAGGACTAGTTAACACCGGGGAGCTGTTTTTT. Translating gives CASNRGLVNTGELFF.

Written as DNA, the CDR3 is TGTGCCAGCAGCCAAGATTACGGGTACGAGCAGTACTTC. Amino acid sequence: CASSQDYGYEQYF. The chain has TRBV4-2 and TRBJ2-7; no reliable D call. The CDR3 runs 13 residues. Looked up from germline, CDR1 is LGHNA and CDR2 is YNFKEQ. V lost 0 bases, J lost 4 bases, and 7 bases lay in between.